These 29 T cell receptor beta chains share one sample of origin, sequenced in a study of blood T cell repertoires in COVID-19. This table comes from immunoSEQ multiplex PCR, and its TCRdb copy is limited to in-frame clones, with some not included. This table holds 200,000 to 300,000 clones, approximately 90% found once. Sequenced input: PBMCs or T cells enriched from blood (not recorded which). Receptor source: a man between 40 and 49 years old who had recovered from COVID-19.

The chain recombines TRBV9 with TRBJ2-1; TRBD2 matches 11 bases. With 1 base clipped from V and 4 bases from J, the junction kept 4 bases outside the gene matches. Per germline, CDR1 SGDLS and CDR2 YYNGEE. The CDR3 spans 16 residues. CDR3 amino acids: CASSVTSGSLYNEQFF. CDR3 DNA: TGTGCCAGCAGCGTAACTAGCGGGAGTTTATACAATGAGCAGTTCTTC.

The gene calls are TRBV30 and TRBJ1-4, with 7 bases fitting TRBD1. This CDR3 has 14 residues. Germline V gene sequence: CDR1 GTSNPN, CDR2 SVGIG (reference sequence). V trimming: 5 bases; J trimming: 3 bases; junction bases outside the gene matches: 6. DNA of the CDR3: TGTGCCTGGTCACCGGGACAGCCTAATGAAAAACTGTTTTTT. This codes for CAWSPGQPNEKLFF.

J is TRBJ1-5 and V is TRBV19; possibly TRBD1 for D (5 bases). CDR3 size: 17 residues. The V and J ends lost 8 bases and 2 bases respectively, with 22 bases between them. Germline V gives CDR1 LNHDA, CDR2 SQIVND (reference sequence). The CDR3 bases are TGTGCCAGTCAAAGCCCTACCAACAGGCCTCGCAATCAGCCCCAGCATTTT. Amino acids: CASQSPTNRPRNQPQHF.

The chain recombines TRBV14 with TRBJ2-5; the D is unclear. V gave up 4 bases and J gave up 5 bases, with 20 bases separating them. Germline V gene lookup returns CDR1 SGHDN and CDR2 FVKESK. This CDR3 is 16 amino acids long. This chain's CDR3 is CASSRAAGSAWETQYF. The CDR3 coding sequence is TGTGCCAGCAGCCGAGCAGCAGGTTCGGCTTGGGAGACCCAGTACTTC.

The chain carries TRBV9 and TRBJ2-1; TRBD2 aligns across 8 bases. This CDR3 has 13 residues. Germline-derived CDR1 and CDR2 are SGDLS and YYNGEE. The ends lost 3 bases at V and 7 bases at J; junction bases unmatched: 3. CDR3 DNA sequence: TGTGCCAGCAGCGGGAGCGGGAGTAATGAGCAGTTCTTC. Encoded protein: CASSGSGSNEQFF.

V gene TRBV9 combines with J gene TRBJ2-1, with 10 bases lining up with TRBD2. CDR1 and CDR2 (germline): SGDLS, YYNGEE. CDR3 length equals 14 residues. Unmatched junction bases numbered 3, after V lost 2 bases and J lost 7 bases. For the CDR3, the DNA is TGTGCCAGCAGCGTTACTAGCGGGATGAATGAGCAGTTCTTC. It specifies CASSVTSGMNEQFF.

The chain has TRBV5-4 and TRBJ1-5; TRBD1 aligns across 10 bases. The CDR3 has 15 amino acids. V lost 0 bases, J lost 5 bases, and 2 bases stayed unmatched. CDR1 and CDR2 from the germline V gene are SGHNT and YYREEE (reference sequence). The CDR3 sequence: CASSLGGTGDQPQHF. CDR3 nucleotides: TGTGCCAGCAGCTTGGGAGGGACAGGGGATCAGCCCCAGCATTTT.

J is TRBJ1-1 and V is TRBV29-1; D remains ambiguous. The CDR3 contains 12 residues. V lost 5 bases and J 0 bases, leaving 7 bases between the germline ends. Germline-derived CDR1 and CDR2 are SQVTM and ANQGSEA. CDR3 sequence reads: CSVRRMNTEAFF. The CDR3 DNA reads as TGCAGCGTTCGCAGGATGAACACTGAAGCTTTCTTT.

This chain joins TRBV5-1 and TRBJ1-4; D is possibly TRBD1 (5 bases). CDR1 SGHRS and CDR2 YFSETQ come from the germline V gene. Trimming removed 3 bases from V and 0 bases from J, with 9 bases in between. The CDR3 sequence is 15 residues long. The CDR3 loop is CASSYLGATNEKLFF. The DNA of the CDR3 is TGCGCCAGCAGCTACTTAGGGGCAACTAATGAAAAACTGTTTTTT.

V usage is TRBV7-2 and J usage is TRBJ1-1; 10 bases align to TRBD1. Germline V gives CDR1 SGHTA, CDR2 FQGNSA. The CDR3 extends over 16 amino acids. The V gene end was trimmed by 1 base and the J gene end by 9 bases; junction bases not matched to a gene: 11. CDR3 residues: CASSLVDSGQGRQAFF. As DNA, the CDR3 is TGTGCCAGCAGCTTAGTCGATTCGGGACAGGGGAGACAAGCTTTCTTT.

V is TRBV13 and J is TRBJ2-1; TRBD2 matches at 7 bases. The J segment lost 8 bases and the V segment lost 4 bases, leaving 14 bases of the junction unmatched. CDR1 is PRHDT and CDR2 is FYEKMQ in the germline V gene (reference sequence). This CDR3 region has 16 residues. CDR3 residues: CASSSDRDPGGYEQFF. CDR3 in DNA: TGTGCCAGCAGCTCGGACCGGGACCCCGGGGGGTATGAGCAGTTCTTC.

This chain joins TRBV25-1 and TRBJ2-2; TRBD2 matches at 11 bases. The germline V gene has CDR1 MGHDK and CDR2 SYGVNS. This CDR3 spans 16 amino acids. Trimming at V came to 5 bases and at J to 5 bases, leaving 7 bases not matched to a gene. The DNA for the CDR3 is TGTGCCAGCAGTCCGATAGCGGGGGGGCAAACCGGGGAGCTGTTTTTT. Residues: CASSPIAGGQTGELFF.

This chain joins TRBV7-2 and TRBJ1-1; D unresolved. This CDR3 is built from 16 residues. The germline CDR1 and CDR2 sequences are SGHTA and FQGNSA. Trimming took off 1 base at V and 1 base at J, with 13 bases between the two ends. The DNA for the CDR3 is TGTGCCAGCAGCTTAGGCCTGGGCCGTTCGAACACTGAAGCTTTCTTT. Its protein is CASSLGLGRSNTEAFF. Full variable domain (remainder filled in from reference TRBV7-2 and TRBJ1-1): GAGVSQSPSNKVTEKGKDVELRCDPISGHTALYWYRQSLGQGLEFLIYFQGNSAPDKSGLPSDRFSAERTGGSVSTLTIQRTQQEDSAVYLCASSLGLGRSNTEAFFGQGTRLTVV.

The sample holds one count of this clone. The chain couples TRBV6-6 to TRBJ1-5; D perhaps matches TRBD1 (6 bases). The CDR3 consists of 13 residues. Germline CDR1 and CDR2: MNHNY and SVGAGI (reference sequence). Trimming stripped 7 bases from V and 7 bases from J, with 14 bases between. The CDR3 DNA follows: TGTGCCAGCACCAGGAAGGGGGGGCAGCCCCAGCATTTT. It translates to CASTRKGGQPQHF.

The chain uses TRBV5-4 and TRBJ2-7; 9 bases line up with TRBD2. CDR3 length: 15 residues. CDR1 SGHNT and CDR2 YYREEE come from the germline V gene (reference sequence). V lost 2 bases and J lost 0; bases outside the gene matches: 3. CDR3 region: CASSFGGGASYEQYF. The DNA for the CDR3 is TGTGCCAGCAGCTTCGGCGGGGGGGCCTCCTACGAGCAGTACTTC.

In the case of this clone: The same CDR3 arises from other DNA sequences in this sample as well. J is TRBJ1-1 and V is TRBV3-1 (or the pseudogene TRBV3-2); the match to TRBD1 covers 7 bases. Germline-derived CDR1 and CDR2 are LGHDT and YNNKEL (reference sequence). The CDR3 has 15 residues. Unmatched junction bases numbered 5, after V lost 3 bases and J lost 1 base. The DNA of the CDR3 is TGTGCCAGCAGCCAGGGGACAGTCACGAACACTGAAGCTTTCTTT. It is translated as CASSQGTVTNTEAFF.

CDR3 region: CASSYNNEKLFF. CDR3 DNA sequence: TGTGCCAGCAGTTATAATAATGAAAAACTGTTTTTT. The rearrangement joins TRBV5-4 to TRBJ1-4; D is ambiguous. This CDR3 is 12 amino acids long. The ends were cut back, 5 bases at V and 4 bases at J, with 6 bases in the middle. Germline V gives CDR1 SGHNT, CDR2 YYREEE (reference sequence).

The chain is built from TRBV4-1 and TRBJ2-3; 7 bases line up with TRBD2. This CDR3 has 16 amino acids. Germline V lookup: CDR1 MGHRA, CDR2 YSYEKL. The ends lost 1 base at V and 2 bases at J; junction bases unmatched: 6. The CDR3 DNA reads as TGCGCCAGCAGCCAAGGGGGGGGTCCCTTCACAGATACGCAGTATTTT. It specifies CASSQGGGPFTDTQYF.

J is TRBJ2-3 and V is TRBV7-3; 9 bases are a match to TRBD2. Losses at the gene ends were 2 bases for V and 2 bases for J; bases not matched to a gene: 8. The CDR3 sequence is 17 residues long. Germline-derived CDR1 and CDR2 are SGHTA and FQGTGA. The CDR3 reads CASSLAVLAGTTDTQYF. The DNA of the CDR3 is TGTGCCAGCAGCTTAGCGGTCCTAGCGGGGACCACAGATACGCAGTATTTT.

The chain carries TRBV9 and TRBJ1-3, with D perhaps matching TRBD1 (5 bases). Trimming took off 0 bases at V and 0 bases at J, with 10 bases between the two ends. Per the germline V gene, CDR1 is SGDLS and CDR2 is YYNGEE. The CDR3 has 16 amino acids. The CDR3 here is CASSVDRTNSGNTIYF. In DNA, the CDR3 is TGTGCCAGCAGCGTAGATCGGACAAACTCTGGAAACACCATATATTTT.

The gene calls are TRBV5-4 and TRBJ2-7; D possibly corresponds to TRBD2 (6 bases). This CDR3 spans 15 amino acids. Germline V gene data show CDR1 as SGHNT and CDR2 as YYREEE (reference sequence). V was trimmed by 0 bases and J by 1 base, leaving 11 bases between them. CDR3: CASSLGGGRSYEQYF. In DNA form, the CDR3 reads TGTGCCAGCAGCTTGGGGGGAGGTAGATCCTACGAGCAGTACTTC.

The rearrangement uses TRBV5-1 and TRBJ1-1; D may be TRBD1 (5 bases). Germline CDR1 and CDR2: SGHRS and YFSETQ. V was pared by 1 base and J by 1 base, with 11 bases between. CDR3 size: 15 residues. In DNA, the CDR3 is TGCGCCAGCAGCTTGTCGGGCAGGGAGAACACTGAAGCTTTCTTT. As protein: CASSLSGRENTEAFF.

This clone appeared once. The CDR3 protein is CASSYEGANTEAFF. CDR3 DNA sequence: TGTGCCAGCAGTTACGAGGGCGCGAACACTGAAGCTTTCTTT. The chain is built from TRBV6-6 and TRBJ1-1; D unresolved. The CDR3 is 14 residues long. Germline lookup yields CDR1 MNHNY and CDR2 SVGAGI (reference sequence). Deletions cut 2 bases from V and 1 base from J, with 8 bases between.

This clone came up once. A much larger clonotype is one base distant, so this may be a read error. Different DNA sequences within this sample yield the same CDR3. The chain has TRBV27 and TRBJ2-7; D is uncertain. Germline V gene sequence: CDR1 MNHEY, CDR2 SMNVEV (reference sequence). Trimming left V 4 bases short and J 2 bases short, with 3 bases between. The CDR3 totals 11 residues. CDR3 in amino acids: CASSSAYEQYF. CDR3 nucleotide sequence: TGTGCCAGCAGTTCTGCCTACGAGCAGTACTTC.

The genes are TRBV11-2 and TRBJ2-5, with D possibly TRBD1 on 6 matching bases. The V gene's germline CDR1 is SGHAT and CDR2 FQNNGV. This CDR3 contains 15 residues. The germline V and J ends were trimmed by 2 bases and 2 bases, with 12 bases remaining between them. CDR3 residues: CASSLYQGTQETQYF. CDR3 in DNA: TGTGCCAGCAGCTTATATCAGGGGACGCAAGAGACCCAGTACTTC.

This chain's CDR3 is CASSSEGGPYGYTF. The CDR3 DNA follows: TGTGCCAGCAGCTCGGAAGGGGGCCCCTATGGCTACACCTTC. This sequence joins TRBV5-6 and TRBJ1-2, with 7 bases fitting TRBD1. The CDR3 covers 14 residues. With 3 bases clipped from V and 4 bases from J, the junction kept 6 bases outside the gene matches. Per the germline V gene, CDR1 is SGHDT and CDR2 is YYEEEE.

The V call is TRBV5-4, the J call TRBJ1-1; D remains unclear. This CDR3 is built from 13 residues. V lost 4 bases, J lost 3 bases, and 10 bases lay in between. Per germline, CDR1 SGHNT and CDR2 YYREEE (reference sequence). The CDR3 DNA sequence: TGTGCCAGCAGCCCCGTCGGGGACACTGAAGCTTTCTTT. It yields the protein CASSPVGDTEAFF.

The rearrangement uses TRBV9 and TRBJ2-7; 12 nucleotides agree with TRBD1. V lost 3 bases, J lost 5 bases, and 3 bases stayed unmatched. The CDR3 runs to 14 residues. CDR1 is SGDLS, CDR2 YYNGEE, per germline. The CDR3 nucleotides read TGTGCCAGCAGCGATGGGACAGGGGGCGACGAGCAGTACTTC. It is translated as CASSDGTGGDEQYF.

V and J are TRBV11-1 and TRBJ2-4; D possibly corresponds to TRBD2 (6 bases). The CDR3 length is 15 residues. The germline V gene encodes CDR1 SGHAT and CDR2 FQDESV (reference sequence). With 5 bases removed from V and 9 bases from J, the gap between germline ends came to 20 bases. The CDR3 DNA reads TGTGCCAGCAGCCTTAACCGCGGGGCTACAAGCATTCAGTACTTC. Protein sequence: CASSLNRGATSIQYF.